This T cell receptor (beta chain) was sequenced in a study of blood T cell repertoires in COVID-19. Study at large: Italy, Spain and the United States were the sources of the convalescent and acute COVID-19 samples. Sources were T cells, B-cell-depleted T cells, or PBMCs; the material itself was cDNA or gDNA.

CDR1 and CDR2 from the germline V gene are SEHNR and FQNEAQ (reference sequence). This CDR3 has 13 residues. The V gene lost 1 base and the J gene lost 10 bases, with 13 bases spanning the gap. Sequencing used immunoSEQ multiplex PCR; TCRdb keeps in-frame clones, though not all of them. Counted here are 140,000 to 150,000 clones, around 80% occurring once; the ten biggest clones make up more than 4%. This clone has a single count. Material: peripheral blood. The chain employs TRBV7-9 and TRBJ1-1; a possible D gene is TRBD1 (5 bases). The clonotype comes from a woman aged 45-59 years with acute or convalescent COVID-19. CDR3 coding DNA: TGTGCCAGCAGCTTAGATCCAGGAAGGGGAGCTTTCTTT. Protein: CASSLDPGRGAFF.